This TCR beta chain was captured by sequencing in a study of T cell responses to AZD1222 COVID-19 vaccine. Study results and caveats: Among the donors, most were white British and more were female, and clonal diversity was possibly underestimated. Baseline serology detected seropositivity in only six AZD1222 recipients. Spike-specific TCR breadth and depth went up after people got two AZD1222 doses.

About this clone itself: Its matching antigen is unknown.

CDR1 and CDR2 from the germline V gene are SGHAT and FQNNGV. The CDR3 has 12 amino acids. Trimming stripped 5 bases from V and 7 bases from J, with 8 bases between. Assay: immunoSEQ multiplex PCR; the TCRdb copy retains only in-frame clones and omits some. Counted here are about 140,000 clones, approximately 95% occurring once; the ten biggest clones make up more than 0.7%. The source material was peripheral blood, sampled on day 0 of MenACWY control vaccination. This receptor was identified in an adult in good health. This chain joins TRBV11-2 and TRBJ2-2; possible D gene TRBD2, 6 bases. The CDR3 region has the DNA TGTGCCAGCAGCCTCGGGAGCGGGGAGCTGTTTTTT. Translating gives CASSLGSGELFF.